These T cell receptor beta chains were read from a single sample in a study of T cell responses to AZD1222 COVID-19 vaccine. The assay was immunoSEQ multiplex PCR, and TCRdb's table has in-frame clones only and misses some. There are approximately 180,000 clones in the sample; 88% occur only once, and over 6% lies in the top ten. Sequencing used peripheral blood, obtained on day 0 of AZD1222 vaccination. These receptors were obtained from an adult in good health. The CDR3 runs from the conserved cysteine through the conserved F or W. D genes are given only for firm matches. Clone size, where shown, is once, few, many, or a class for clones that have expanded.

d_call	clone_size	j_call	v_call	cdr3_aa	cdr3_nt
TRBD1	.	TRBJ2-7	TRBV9	CASSETGTGAGEQYF	TGTGCCAGCAGCGAAACCGGGACAGGGGCGGGGGAGCAGTACTTC
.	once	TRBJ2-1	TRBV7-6	CASSLNWGVGNEQFF	TGTGCCAGCAGCCTCAATTGGGGGGTTGGCAATGAGCAGTTCTTC
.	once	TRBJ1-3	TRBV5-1	CASSLTGPSSGNTIYF	TGCGCCAGCAGCTTGACTGGGCCGAGCTCTGGAAACACCATATATTTT
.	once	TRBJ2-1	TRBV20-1	CSARGPNEQFF	TGCAGTGCTAGAGGCCCAAATGAGCAGTTCTTC
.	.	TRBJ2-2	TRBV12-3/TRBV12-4	CASKVAAHGELFF	TGTGCCAGCAAGGTGGCAGCACACGGGGAGCTGTTTTTT
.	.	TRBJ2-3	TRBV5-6	CASSFLADTQYF	TGTGCCAGCAGCTTCTTAGCAGATACGCAGTATTTT
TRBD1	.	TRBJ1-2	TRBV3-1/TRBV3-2	CASRRQGAGYTF	TGTGCCAGCAGGCGACAGGGGGCTGGCTACACCTTC
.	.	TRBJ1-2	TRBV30	CAWSDSANYGYTF	TGTGCCTGGAGTGACAGTGCGAACTATGGCTACACCTTC
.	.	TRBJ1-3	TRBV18	CASSPPPGRGNGNTIYF	TGTGCCAGCTCACCACCGCCGGGGAGGGGGAATGGAAACACCATATATTTT
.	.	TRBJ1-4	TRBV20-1	CSAPADVELFF	TGCAGTGCTCCGGCAGACGTGGAACTGTTTTTT
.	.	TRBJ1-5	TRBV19	CASSIATGSADQPQHF	TGTGCCAGTAGTATTGCTACAGGTTCCGCGGATCAGCCCCAGCATTTT
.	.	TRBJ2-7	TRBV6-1	CASSEGPTRSYEQYF	TGTGCCAGCAGTGAAGGCCCAACCAGATCCTACGAGCAGTACTTC
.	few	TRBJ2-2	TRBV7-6	CASSLAPQGFNTGELFF	TGTGCCAGCAGCTTAGCTCCACAGGGCTTCAACACCGGGGAGCTGTTTTTT
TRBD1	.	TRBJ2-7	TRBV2	CASSPTGTGDYEQYF	TGTGCCAGCAGTCCTACCGGGACAGGAGACTACGAGCAGTACTTC
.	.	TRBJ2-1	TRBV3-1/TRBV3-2	CASSSLSQGDNEQFF	TGTGCCAGCAGCTCTTTATCCCAGGGCGACAATGAGCAGTTCTTC
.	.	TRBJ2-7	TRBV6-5	CATSGRQDPSYEQYF	TGTGCCACCTCGGGTCGCCAGGACCCTTCCTACGAGCAGTACTTC
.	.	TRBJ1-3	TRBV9	CASRGVSGNTIYF	TGTGCCAGCAGAGGAGTCTCTGGAAACACCATATATTTT
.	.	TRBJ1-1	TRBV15	CATSRDRVTFF	TGTGCCACCAGCAGAGACAGGGTAACTTTCTTT
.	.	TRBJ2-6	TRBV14	CASSQDHGSSGANVLTF	TGTGCCAGCAGCCAAGATCACGGGAGCTCTGGGGCCAACGTCCTGACTTTC
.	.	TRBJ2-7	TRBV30	CAWSVGGQGINEQYF	TGTGCCTGGAGTGTTGGAGGGCAGGGGATAAACGAGCAGTACTTC
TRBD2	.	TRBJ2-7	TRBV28	CASKSGGATRQYF	TGTGCCAGTAAAAGCGGGGGGGCTACGAGGCAGTACTTC
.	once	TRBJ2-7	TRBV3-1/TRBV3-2	CASSQDLRHEQYF	TGTGCCAGCAGCCAGGACCTCCGCCACGAGCAGTACTTC
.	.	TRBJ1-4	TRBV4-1	CASSFRLSSNEKLFF	TGCGCCAGCAGCTTTCGACTAAGCTCTAATGAAAAACTGTTTTTT
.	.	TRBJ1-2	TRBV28	CATLVEAGYGYTF	TGTGCCACCCTGGTAGAGGCCGGCTATGGCTACACCTTC
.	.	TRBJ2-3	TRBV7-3	CASSLGEADTQYF	TGTGCCAGCAGCTTAGGGGAGGCGGATACGCAGTATTTT
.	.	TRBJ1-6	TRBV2	CASSENGREGNSPLHF	TGTGCCAGCAGTGAAAATGGCAGGGAGGGGAATTCACCCCTCCACTTT
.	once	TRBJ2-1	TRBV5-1	CASSLVGVSSYNEQFF	TGCGCCAGCAGCTTGGTGGGGGTGAGCTCCTACAATGAGCAGTTCTTC
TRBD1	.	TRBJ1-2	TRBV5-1	CASSPTGQIRIYGYTF	TGCGCCAGCAGCCCTACGGGACAGATTAGAATCTATGGCTACACCTTC
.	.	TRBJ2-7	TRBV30	CAWSSNIGDEQYF	TGTGCCTGGAGTTCAAATATAGGAGACGAGCAGTACTTC
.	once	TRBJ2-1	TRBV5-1	CASSLGVSRNEQFF	TGCGCCAGCAGCTTAGGGGTTAGCCGGAATGAGCAGTTCTTC
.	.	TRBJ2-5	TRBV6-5	CATTGSLQETQYF	TGTGCCACCACTGGTTCTCTACAAGAGACCCAGTACTTC
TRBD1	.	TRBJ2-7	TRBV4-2	CASSQDQGQGEYYEQYF	TGTGCCAGCAGCCAAGACCAGGGACAGGGGGAATACTACGAGCAGTACTTC
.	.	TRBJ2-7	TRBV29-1	CSVEAVGSSYEQYF	TGCAGCGTTGAAGCTGTGGGTAGCTCCTACGAGCAGTACTTC
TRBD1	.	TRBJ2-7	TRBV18	CASSPPLDRGTYEQYF	TGTGCCAGCTCACCCCCGTTGGACAGGGGAACGTACGAGCAGTACTTC